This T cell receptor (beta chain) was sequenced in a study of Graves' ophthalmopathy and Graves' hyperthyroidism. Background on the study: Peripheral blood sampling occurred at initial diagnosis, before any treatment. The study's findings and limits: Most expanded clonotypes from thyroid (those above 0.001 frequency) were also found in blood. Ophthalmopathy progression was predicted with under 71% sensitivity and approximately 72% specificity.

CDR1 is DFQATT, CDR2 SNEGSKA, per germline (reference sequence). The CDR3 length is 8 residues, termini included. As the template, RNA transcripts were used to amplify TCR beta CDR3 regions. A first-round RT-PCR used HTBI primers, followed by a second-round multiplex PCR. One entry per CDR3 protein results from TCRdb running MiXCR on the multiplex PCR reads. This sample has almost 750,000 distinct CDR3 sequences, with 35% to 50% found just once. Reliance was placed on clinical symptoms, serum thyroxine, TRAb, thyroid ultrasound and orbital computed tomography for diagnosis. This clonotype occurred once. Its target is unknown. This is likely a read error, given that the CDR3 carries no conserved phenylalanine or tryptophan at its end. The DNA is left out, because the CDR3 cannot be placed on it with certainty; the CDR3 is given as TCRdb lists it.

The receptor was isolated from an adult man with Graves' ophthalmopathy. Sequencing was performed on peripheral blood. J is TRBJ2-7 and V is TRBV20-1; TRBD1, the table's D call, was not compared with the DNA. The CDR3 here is CSAREMDR.